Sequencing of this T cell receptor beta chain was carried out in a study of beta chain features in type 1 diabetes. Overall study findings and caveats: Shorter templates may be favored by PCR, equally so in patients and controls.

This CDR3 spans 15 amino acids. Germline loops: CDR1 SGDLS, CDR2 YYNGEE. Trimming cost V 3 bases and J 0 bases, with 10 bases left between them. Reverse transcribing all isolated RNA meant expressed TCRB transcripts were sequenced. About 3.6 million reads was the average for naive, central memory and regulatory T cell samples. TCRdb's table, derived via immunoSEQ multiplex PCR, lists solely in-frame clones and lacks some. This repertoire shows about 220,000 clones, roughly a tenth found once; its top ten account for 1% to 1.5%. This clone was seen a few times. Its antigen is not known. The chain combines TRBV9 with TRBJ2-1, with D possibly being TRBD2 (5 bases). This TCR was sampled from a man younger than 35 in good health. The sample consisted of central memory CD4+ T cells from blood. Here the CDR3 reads CASSGGRSSYNEQFF. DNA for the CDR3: TGTGCCAGCAGCGGCGGGCGCTCCTCCTACAATGAGCAGTTCTTC.